Listed below are T cell receptor beta chains from one sample, sequenced in a study of Tregs in tolerant kidney transplant recipients. Sequencing was performed with immunoSEQ multiplex PCR; in TCRdb, only in-frame clones are kept and a portion is missing. This sample has about 21,000 clones, with about 85% found just once. Sequencing used CD8+ T cells from blood (PBMCs), obtained 6 months after the transplant. The receptors stem from a human patient who received a combined kidney and bone marrow transplant. Some T cells may originate from the graft donor. The CDR3 runs from the conserved cysteine through the conserved F or W. The order of the fields is J gene, D gene, clone size, V gene, CDR3 protein, CDR3 DNA. The D gene is left open where the match is weak. Size tells how often a clone was seen (once, few, many) or the class of an expanded clone, and some rows leave it out.

j_gene: TRBJ2-7; d_gene: NA; abundance: NA; v_gene: TRBV6-1; CDR3aa: CASSRGAQTYEQYF; CDR3nt: TGTGCCAGCAGTCGAGGTGCCCAAACCTACGAGCAGTACTTC
j_gene: TRBJ2-1; d_gene: TRBD1; abundance: NA; v_gene: TRBV7-6; CDR3aa: CASSFRGYSSYNEQFF; CDR3nt: TGTGCCAGCAGTTTCAGGGGGTACAGCTCCTACAATGAGCAGTTCTTC
j_gene: TRBJ2-7; d_gene: NA; abundance: NA; v_gene: TRBV19; CDR3aa: CASSSLYADSSYEQYF; CDR3nt: TGTGCCAGTAGTAGCCTCTACGCCGACAGTTCCTACGAGCAGTACTTC
j_gene: TRBJ2-5; d_gene: NA; abundance: NA; v_gene: TRBV2; CDR3aa: CASLLILSSGETQYF; CDR3nt: TGTGCCAGCCTTCTAATCCTTAGCAGCGGAGAGACCCAGTACTTC
j_gene: TRBJ2-2; d_gene: TRBD2; abundance: NA; v_gene: TRBV9; CDR3aa: CASSGGGPGTGELFF; CDR3nt: TGTGCCAGCAGCGGCGGGGGGCCAGGCACCGGGGAGCTGTTTTTT
j_gene: TRBJ1-1; d_gene: NA; abundance: NA; v_gene: TRBV5-1; CDR3aa: CASSLPSAEAFF; CDR3nt: TGCGCCAGCAGCTTGCCTTCAGCTGAAGCTTTCTTT
j_gene: TRBJ1-5; d_gene: NA; abundance: NA; v_gene: TRBV28; CDR3aa: CASSFGPRDKSDNQPQHF; CDR3nt: TGTGCCAGCAGTTTTGGCCCGAGGGACAAATCGGACAATCAGCCCCAGCATTTT
j_gene: TRBJ2-3; d_gene: TRBD2; abundance: few; v_gene: TRBV5-1; CDR3aa: CASSYLAGGADTQYF; CDR3nt: TGCGCCAGCAGCTATCTAGCGGGAGGTGCAGATACGCAGTATTTT
j_gene: TRBJ2-3; d_gene: TRBD2; abundance: many; v_gene: TRBV11-2; CDR3aa: CASSRLAGGTDTQYF; CDR3nt: TGTGCCAGCAGCCGCCTAGCGGGTGGCACAGATACGCAGTATTTT
j_gene: TRBJ2-7; d_gene: NA; abundance: NA; v_gene: TRBV5-6; CDR3aa: CASSLNPGNEYEQYF; CDR3nt: TGTGCCAGCAGCTTGAACCCAGGGAATGAGTACGAGCAGTACTTC
j_gene: TRBJ2-3; d_gene: NA; abundance: NA; v_gene: TRBV4-3; CDR3aa: CASSRDRTSTDTQYF; CDR3nt: TGCGCCAGCAGTCGTGACAGGACTAGCACAGATACGCAGTATTTT
j_gene: TRBJ2-1; d_gene: NA; abundance: NA; v_gene: TRBV9; CDR3aa: CASSPTGTPLYNEQFF; CDR3nt: TGTGCCAGCAGCCCTACAGGAACCCCTTTGTACAATGAGCAGTTCTTC
j_gene: TRBJ2-7; d_gene: NA; abundance: NA; v_gene: TRBV13; CDR3aa: CASSLGRGYEQYF; CDR3nt: TGTGCCAGCAGCTTAGGAAGAGGTTACGAGCAGTACTTC
j_gene: TRBJ1-3; d_gene: TRBD1; abundance: NA; v_gene: TRBV7-9; CDR3aa: CASNQDRGKVSSGNTIYF; CDR3nt: TGTGCCAGCAACCAGGACAGGGGTAAAGTGAGCTCTGGAAACACCATATATTTT
j_gene: TRBJ2-5; d_gene: TRBD1; abundance: NA; v_gene: TRBV7-9; CDR3aa: CASSGWDSEETQYF; CDR3nt: TGTGCCAGCAGCGGCTGGGACAGCGAAGAGACCCAGTACTTC
j_gene: TRBJ1-5; d_gene: TRBD1; abundance: NA; v_gene: TRBV6-5; CDR3aa: CASRPQGGSNQPQHF; CDR3nt: TGTGCCAGCAGGCCACAGGGGGGAAGCAATCAGCCCCAGCATTTT
j_gene: TRBJ1-6; d_gene: NA; abundance: NA; v_gene: TRBV27; CDR3aa: CASSFSGNSPLHF; CDR3nt: TGTGCCAGCAGTTTCTCAGGAAATTCACCCCTCCACTTT
j_gene: TRBJ2-5; d_gene: NA; abundance: NA; v_gene: TRBV6-6; CDR3aa: CASSSVFGERETQYF; CDR3nt: TGTGCCAGCAGTTCAGTTTTTGGGGAGCGAGAGACCCAGTACTTC
j_gene: TRBJ2-7; d_gene: NA; abundance: NA; v_gene: TRBV27; CDR3aa: CASKEGGSEQYF; CDR3nt: TGTGCCAGCAAGGAAGGGGGATCCGAGCAGTACTTC
j_gene: TRBJ1-1; d_gene: TRBD1; abundance: NA; v_gene: TRBV4-3; CDR3aa: CASSQGSGAGGDTEAFF; CDR3nt: TGCGCCAGCAGCCAAGGGTCCGGGGCAGGGGGCGATACTGAAGCTTTCTTT
j_gene: TRBJ2-3; d_gene: NA; abundance: once; v_gene: TRBV13; CDR3aa: CASSLRTTGTDTQYF; CDR3nt: TGTGCCAGCAGCTTAAGGACTACCGGCACAGATACGCAGTATTTT
j_gene: TRBJ2-1; d_gene: NA; abundance: NA; v_gene: TRBV19; CDR3aa: CATRYNEQFF; CDR3nt: TGTGCCACCCGTTACAATGAGCAGTTCTTC
j_gene: TRBJ1-2; d_gene: NA; abundance: NA; v_gene: TRBV19; CDR3aa: CASSTRDMTIANYGYTF; CDR3nt: TGTGCCAGTAGTACCCGGGACATGACTATAGCTAACTATGGCTACACCTTC
j_gene: TRBJ2-7; d_gene: TRBD2; abundance: NA; v_gene: TRBV6-4; CDR3aa: CASSELAGDLYEQYF; CDR3nt: TGTGCCAGCAGTGAGCTAGCGGGGGACCTATACGAGCAGTACTTC
j_gene: TRBJ2-1; d_gene: TRBD2; abundance: NA; v_gene: TRBV30; CDR3aa: CAWSPGLAANEQFF; CDR3nt: TGTGCCTGGAGCCCGGGACTAGCGGCAAATGAGCAGTTCTTC
j_gene: TRBJ1-2; d_gene: TRBD1; abundance: NA; v_gene: TRBV28; CDR3aa: CASSLRGGADGYTF; CDR3nt: TGTGCCAGCAGTTTAAGAGGGGGCGCAGATGGCTACACCTTC
j_gene: TRBJ2-7; d_gene: TRBD2; abundance: NA; v_gene: TRBV4-1; CDR3aa: CASSFSGGSSYEQYF; CDR3nt: TGCGCCAGCAGCTTTAGCGGGGGTTCCTCCTACGAGCAGTACTTC
j_gene: TRBJ2-7; d_gene: TRBD1; abundance: NA; v_gene: TRBV4-1; CDR3aa: CASSQDRAHEQYF; CDR3nt: TGCGCCAGCAGCCAGGACAGGGCCCACGAGCAGTACTTC
j_gene: TRBJ1-5; d_gene: NA; abundance: few; v_gene: TRBV9; CDR3aa: CASSPREGGANQPQHF; CDR3nt: TGTGCCAGCAGCCCCCGGGAGGGCGGGGCCAATCAGCCCCAGCATTTT